Sequencing of this T cell receptor (beta chain) was carried out in a study of blood T cell repertoires in COVID-19. In the study overall: Italy, Spain and the United States were the sources of the convalescent and acute COVID-19 samples. Sources were T cells, B-cell-depleted T cells, or PBMCs; the material itself was cDNA or gDNA.

In the study's own analysis: Using reference gene primer amplification, nucleated cell counts were estimated. Clones were read by immunoSEQ multiplex PCR, and TCRdb kept only the in-frame ones, dropping some. The DNA gave D and trimming, while V, J and clone size come from that table. The sample lists more than 95,000 clones, approximately 85% seen once, with around 4.5% in the top ten. V lost 1 base and J 0 bases, leaving 7 bases between the germline ends. Germline values: CDR1 SGHDN, CDR2 FVKESK. This CDR3 spans 15 amino acids. The specimen sequenced was peripheral blood. This clonotype was sampled from a man in his forties or fifties with acute or convalescent COVID-19. The chain uses TRBV14 and TRBJ2-1; D is ambiguous. The CDR3 sequence is CASSQGQDSYNEQFF. Written as DNA, the CDR3 is TGTGCCAGCAGCCAAGGTCAGGACTCCTACAATGAGCAGTTCTTC. Full variable domain (remainder filled in from reference TRBV14 and TRBJ2-1): EAGVTQFPSHSVIEKGQTVTLRCDPISGHDNLYWYRRVMGKEIKFLLHFVKESKQDESGMPNNRFLAERTGGTYSTLKVQPAELEDSGVYFCASSQGQDSYNEQFFGPGTRLTVL.